This T cell receptor (beta chain) is drawn from a study of T cells in Graves' hyperthyroidism and ophthalmopathy. Looked up from germline, CDR1 is MDHEN and CDR2 is SYDVKM. Between the trimmed V and J ends, which lost 8 bases and 2 bases, there was a span of 16 bases. This CDR3 has 15 residues. In its sample, this clonotype was seen many times. Regions amplified from RNA transcripts were the TCR beta CDR3 regions. The study used the HTBI primer set for a first-round RT-PCR of the TCR CDR3. TCRdb analysed the multiplex PCR reads with MiXCR anew, one entry per CDR3 protein. This table has around 600,000 distinct CDR3 sequences, roughly a sixth appearing once.

The chain carries TRBV28 and TRBJ2-1; a possible D gene is TRBD1 (6 bases). The TCR originated in a woman aged 40 to 55 with Graves' ophthalmopathy. Sequenced: blood. CDR3 sequence: CASLRGWGPYNEQFF. The DNA of the CDR3 is TGTGCCAGCCTCAGAGGGTGGGGGCCCTACAATGAGCAGTTCTTC.